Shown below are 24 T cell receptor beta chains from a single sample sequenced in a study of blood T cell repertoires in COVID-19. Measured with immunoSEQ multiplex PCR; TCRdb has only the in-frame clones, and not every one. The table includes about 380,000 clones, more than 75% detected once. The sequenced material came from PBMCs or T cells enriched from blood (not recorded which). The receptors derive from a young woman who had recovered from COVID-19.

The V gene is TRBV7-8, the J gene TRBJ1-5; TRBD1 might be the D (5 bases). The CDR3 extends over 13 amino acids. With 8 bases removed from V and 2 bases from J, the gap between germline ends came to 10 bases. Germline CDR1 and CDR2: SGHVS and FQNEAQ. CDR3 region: CASGQGGNQPQHF. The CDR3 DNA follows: TGTGCCAGCGGTCAGGGCGGCAATCAGCCCCAGCATTTT.

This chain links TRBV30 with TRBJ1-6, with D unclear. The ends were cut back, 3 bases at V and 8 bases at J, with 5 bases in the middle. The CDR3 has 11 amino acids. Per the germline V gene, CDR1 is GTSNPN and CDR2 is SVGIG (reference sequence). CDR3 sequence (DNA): TGTGCCTGGAGCTTTGATTCACCCCTCCACTTT. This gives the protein CAWSFDSPLHF.

CDR3 DNA sequence: TGTGCCAGCAGCTTAAAGGTTACAGCCCGTGGAGATACGCAGTATTTT. Translated, it gives CASSLKVTARGDTQYF. This chain uses TRBV7-3 with TRBJ2-3; D gene ambiguous. The CDR3 is made up of 16 amino acids. Trimming took 1 base from V and 5 from J, leaving 16 bases between them. Per germline, CDR1 SGHTA and CDR2 FQGTGA.

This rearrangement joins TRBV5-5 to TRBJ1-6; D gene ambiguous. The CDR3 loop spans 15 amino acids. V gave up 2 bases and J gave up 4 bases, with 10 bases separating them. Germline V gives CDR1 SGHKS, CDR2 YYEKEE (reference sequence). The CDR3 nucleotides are TGTGCCAGCAGCTTCCTGGGGAGGTATAATTCACCCCTCCACTTT. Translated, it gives CASSFLGRYNSPLHF.

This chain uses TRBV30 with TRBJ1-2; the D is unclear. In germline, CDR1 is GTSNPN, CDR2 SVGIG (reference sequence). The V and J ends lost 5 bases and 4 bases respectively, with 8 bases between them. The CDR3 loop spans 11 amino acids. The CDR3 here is CAWEESYGYTF. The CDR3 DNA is TGTGCCTGGGAAGAGAGCTATGGCTACACCTTC.

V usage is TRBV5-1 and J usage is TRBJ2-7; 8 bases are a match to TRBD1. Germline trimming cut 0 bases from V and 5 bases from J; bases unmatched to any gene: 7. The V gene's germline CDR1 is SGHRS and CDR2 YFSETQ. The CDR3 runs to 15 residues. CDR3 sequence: CASSLAQGAGHEQYF. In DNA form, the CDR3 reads TGCGCCAGCAGCTTGGCCCAGGGGGCGGGTCACGAGCAGTACTTC. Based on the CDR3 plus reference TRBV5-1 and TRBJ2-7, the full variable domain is KAGVTQTPRYLIKTRGQQVTLSCSPISGHRSVSWYQQTPGQGLQFLFEYFSETQRNKGNFPGRFSGRQFSNSRSEMNVSTLELGDSALYLCASSLAQGAGHEQYFGPGTRLTVT.

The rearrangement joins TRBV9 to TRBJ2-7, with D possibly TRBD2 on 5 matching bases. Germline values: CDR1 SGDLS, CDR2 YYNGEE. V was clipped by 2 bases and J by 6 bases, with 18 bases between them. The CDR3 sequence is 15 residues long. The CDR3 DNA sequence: TGTGCCAGCAGCGTGGCTTCCGGGGTCACAAGCGAGCAGTACTTC. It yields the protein CASSVASGVTSEQYF. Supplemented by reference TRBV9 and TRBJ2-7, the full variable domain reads DSGVTQTPKHLITATGQRVTLRCSPRSGDLSVYWYQQSLDQGLQFLIQYYNGEERAKGNILERFSAQQFPDLHSELNLSSLELGDSALYFCASSVASGVTSEQYFGPGTRLTVT.

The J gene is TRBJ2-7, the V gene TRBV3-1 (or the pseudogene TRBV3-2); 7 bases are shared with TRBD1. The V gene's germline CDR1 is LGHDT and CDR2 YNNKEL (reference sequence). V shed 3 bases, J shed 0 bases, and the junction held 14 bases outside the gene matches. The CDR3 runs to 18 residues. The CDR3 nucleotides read TGTGCCAGCAGCCAGCACAGACAGGGACCGGTGAGCTCCTACGAGCAGTACTTC. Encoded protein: CASSQHRQGPVSSYEQYF.

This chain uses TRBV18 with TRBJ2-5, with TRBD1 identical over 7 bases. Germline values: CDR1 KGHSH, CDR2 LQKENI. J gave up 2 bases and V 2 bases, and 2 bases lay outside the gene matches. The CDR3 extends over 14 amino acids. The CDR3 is CASSPGTAQETQYF. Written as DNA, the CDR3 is TGTGCCAGCTCACCAGGGACAGCTCAAGAGACCCAGTACTTC.

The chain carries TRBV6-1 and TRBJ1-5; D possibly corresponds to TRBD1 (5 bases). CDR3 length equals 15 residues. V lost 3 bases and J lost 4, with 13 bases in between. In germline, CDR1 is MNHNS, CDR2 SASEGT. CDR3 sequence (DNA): TGTGCCAGCAGTGAGAGGGGAGGAGGGAATCAGCCCCAGCATTTT. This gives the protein CASSERGGGNQPQHF.

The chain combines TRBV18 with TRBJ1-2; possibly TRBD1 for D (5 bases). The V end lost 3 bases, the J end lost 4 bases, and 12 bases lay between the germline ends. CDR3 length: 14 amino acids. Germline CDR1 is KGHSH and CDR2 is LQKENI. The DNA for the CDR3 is TGTGCCAGCTCACCGGGTCGGGGGGGCTATGGCTACACCTTC. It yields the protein CASSPGRGGYGYTF.

CDR3 sequence (DNA): TGCGCCAGCAGCCAAGATCGTTACCAAGAGACCCAGTACTTC. Amino acids: CASSQDRYQETQYF. The rearrangement links TRBV4-1 to TRBJ2-5, with unresolved D. The CDR3 sequence is 14 residues long. Between the trimmed V and J ends, which lost 0 bases and 0 bases, there was a span of 5 bases. CDR1 and CDR2 from the germline V gene are MGHRA and YSYEKL.

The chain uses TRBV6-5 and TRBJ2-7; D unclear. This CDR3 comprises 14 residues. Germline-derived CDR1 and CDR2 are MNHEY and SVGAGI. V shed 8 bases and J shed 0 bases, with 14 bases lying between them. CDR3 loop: CASRLGLSSYEQYF. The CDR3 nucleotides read TGTGCCAGCCGCCTAGGTCTGTCCTCCTACGAGCAGTACTTC.

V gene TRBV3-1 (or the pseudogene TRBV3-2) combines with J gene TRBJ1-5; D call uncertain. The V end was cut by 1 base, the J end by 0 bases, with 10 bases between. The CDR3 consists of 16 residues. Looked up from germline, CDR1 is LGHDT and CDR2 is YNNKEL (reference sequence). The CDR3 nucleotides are TGTGCCAGCAGCCAAGGCCGGACTCCTAGCAATCAGCCCCAGCATTTT. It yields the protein CASSQGRTPSNQPQHF.

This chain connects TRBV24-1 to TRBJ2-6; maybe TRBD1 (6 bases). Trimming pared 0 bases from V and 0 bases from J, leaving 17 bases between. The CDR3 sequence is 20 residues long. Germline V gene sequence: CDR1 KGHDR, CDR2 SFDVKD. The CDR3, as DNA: TGTGCCACCAGTGATTTGGAGGGGTGGAGAGGGGGCTCTGGGGCCAACGTCCTGACTTTC. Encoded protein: CATSDLEGWRGGSGANVLTF.

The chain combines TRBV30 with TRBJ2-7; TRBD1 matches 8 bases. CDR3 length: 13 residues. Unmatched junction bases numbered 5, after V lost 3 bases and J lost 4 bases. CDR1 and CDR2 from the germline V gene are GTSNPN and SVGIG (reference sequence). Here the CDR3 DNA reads TGTGCCTGGAGGACAGGGGCTGCGTACGAGCAGTACTTC. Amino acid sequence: CAWRTGAAYEQYF.

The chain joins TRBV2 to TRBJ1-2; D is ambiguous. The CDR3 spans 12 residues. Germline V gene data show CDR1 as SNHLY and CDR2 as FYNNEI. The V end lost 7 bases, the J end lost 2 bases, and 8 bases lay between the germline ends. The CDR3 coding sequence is TGTGCCAGCATTAGCATCAACTATGGCTACACCTTC. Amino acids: CASISINYGYTF.

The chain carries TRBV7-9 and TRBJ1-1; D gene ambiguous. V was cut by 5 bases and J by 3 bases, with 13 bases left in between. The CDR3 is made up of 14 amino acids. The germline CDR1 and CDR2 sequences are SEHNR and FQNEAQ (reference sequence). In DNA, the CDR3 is TGTGCCAGCAGCACCCCGGGAGGGTACACTGAAGCTTTCTTT. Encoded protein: CASSTPGGYTEAFF.

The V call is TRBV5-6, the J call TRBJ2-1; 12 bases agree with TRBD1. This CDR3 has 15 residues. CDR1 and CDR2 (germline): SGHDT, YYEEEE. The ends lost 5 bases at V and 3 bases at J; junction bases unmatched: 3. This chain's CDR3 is CASSRDRGLYNEQFF. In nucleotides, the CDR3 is TGTGCCAGCAGTAGGGACAGGGGGCTCTACAATGAGCAGTTCTTC.

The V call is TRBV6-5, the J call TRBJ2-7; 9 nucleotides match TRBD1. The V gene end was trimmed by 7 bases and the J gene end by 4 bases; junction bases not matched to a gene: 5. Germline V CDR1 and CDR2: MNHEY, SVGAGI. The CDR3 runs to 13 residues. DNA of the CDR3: TGTGCCAGCAAGGGACAGGGACTTTACGAGCAGTACTTC. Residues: CASKGQGLYEQYF.

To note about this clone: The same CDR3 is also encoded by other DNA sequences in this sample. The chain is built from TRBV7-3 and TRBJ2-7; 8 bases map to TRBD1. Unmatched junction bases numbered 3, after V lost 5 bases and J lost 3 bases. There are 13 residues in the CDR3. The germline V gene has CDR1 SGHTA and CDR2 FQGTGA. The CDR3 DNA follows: TGTGCCAGCAGCCCAGGACAGGGCTACGAGCAGTACTTC. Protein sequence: CASSPGQGYEQYF.

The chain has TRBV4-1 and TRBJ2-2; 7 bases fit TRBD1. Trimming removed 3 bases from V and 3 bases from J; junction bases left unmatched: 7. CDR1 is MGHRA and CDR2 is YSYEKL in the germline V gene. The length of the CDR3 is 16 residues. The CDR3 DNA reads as TGCGCCAGCAGCCATCCACAGGGGTTTGACACCGGGGAGCTGTTTTTT. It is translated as CASSHPQGFDTGELFF.

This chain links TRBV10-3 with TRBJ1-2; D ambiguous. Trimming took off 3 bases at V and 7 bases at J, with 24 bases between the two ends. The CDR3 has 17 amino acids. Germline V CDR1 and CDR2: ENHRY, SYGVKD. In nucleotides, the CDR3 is TGTGCCATCAGTGACCACGGGGTGGGCCTAATCGTAACTGGCTACACCTTC. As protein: CAISDHGVGLIVTGYTF.

The CDR3 sequence: CASSLEQQVEAFF. DNA for the CDR3: TGTGCCAGCAGCTTAGAGCAGCAGGTTGAAGCTTTCTTT. The chain recombines TRBV7-9 with TRBJ1-1; D is unclear. The germline V gene encodes CDR1 SEHNR and CDR2 FQNEAQ (reference sequence). Trimming removed 1 base at V and 7 bases at J, with 10 bases between. The CDR3 length is 13 residues.